These 25 T cell receptor beta chains share one sample of origin, sequenced in a study of T-cell reconstitution after alpha-beta-depleted transplantation in children. Preparation of the TCRbeta library used unique molecular identifiers. TCRdb analysed the PCR reads with MiXCR anew, one entry per CDR3 protein. Of 180,000 or so distinct CDR3 sequences listed, 5% to 7.5% are singletons. The input for sequencing was PBMCs, taken before TCRalphabeta/CD19-depleted stem cell transplant. The receptors were gathered from a girl less than two years old with combined immunodeficiency, due to receive a stem cell transplant.

The chain joins TRBV4-3 to TRBJ1-4; tentatively, D is TRBD1 (5 bases). V was shortened by 4 bases and J by 8 bases, with 14 bases between the two germline ends. From germline, CDR1 is LGHNA and CDR2 YSLEER. The CDR3 is 14 amino acids. Here the CDR3 DNA reads TGCGCCAGCAGCCCCGAAGGGGACGGGGAAAAACTGTTTTTT. Protein sequence: CASSPEGDGEKLFF.

This clonotype appeared many times. This chain links TRBV11-2 with TRBJ2-4, with a tentative D call TRBD2 (5 bases). CDR3 length: 15 amino acids. V was shortened by 2 bases and J by 7 bases, with 15 bases between the two germline ends. Germline CDR1 is SGHAT and CDR2 is FQNNGV. The CDR3 DNA reads as TGTGCCAGCAGCTTAAGTTTCCGGGAAGCGAACATTCAGTACTTC. It is translated as CASSLSFREANIQYF. Combining the CDR3 with reference TRBV11-2 and TRBJ2-4 gives the whole variable domain EAGVAQSPRYKIIEKRQSVAFWCNPISGHATLYWYQQILGQGPKLLIQFQNNGVVDDSQLPKDRFSAERLKGVDSTLKIQPAKLEDSAVYLCASSLSFREANIQYFGAGTRLSVL.

This clonotype occurred many times. The V call is TRBV29-1, the J call TRBJ2-1; 10 nucleotides align to TRBD2. The CDR3 totals 14 residues. The germline gives CDR1 SQVTM, CDR2 ANQGSEA. Trimming cost V 8 bases and J 0 bases; bases outside gene matches: 4. CDR3 sequence: CSTTSGVSYNEQFF. CDR3 in DNA: TGCAGCACTACTAGCGGGGTCTCCTACAATGAGCAGTTCTTC.

This clonotype was counted many times. The chain is built from TRBV20-1 and TRBJ2-1, with 11 bases matching TRBD2. Looked up from germline, CDR1 is DFQATT and CDR2 is SNEGSKA (reference sequence). The CDR3 has 16 amino acids. J gave up 8 bases and V 5 bases, and 14 bases lay outside the gene matches. CDR3 DNA sequence: TGCAGTGCTTTCGGGACTAGCGGAGATTACAAAGATGAGCAGTTCTTC. It yields the protein CSAFGTSGDYKDEQFF.

This clonotype was detected many times. The junction departs from germline at one end; a sequencing error may be responsible. This sequence joins TRBV15 and TRBJ2-7; D might be TRBD2 (5 bases). In germline, CDR1 is LNHNV, CDR2 YYDKDF (reference sequence). The CDR3 sequence is 14 residues long. Here the CDR3 DNA reads TGTGCCACCAGCAGAGAGAGCGGACCCTACGAGCGGTACTTC. Protein product: CATSRESGPYERYF.

This clonotype appeared many times. The V gene is TRBV7-8, the J gene TRBJ2-5; TRBD1 might be the D (6 bases). This CDR3 comprises 17 residues. The V end was cut by 3 bases, the J end by 3 bases, with 20 bases between. Germline lookup yields CDR1 SGHVS and CDR2 FQNEAQ. The chain's CDR3 is CASSFVAIPGQKETQYF. The DNA for the CDR3 is TGTGCCAGCAGCTTCGTTGCCATCCCGGGACAAAAAGAGACCCAGTACTTC.

This clonotype was seen just once. V gene TRBV11-2 combines with J gene TRBJ2-1; 7 bases line up with TRBD2. V was clipped by 1 base and J by 10 bases; unmatched bases: 7. The CDR3 loop spans 14 amino acids. Germline CDR1 reads SGHAT; CDR2 reads FQNNGV. CDR3 sequence: CASSLVSGIGEQFF. CDR3 in DNA: TGTGCCAGCAGCTTAGTAAGCGGGATTGGGGAGCAGTTCTTC.

This clonotype has a count of ten or more. This chain links TRBV7-6 with TRBJ2-3; 11 nucleotides align to TRBD2. Germline CDR1 and CDR2: SGHVS and FNYEAQ. This CDR3 is built from 18 residues. After removal of 4 bases from V and 3 bases from J, the junction contained 12 bases not matched to a gene. CDR3 nucleotide sequence: TGTGCCAGCAGCTCAGCCCATTTAGCGGGGGGGCCTACAGATACGCAGTATTTT. Translation: CASSSAHLAGGPTDTQYF.

This chain joins TRBV9 and TRBJ2-5, with 13 bases lining up with TRBD2. CDR3 length equals 16 residues. The trim removed 3 bases at V and 2 bases at J, leaving 4 bases unmatched. Per germline, CDR1 SGDLS and CDR2 YYNGEE. The CDR3 spells CASSEPGLAGQETQYF. CDR3 bases: TGTGCCAGCAGCGAGCCGGGACTAGCGGGGCAAGAGACCCAGTACTTC.

This clonotype was observed at least ten times. The chain employs TRBV12-5 and TRBJ2-3, with 13 bases matching TRBD2. The V gene's germline CDR1 is LGHNT and CDR2 FRNRAP. The CDR3 is made up of 16 amino acids. Trimming removed 3 bases from V and 5 bases from J; junction bases left unmatched: 5. The CDR3 nucleotides read TGTGCTAGTGGTTTCAGACTAGCGGGGGGAGTAGATACGCAGTATTTT. Amino acid sequence: CASGFRLAGGVDTQYF.

This clonotype was observed at least ten times. The rearrangement links TRBV29-1 to TRBJ2-3, with TRBD2 matching 9 bases. With 1 base clipped from V and 7 bases from J, the junction kept 9 bases outside the gene matches. From germline, CDR1 is SQVTM and CDR2 ANQGSEA. This CDR3 is built from 15 residues. This CDR3 reads CSVEGGSGRPNTQYF. CDR3 sequence (DNA): TGCAGCGTTGAAGGAGGTAGCGGGAGACCCAATACGCAGTATTTT.

Ten or more counts support this clonotype. CDR3 sequence reads: CASSYSAGIYEQYF. The CDR3 DNA follows: TGTGCCAGCAGTTACTCGGCAGGGATCTACGAGCAGTACTTC. This chain links TRBV6-2 or TRBV6-3 with TRBJ2-7; perhaps TRBD1 as D (5 bases). With 0 bases removed from V and 3 bases from J, the gap between germline ends came to 9 bases. This CDR3 has 14 residues. Germline loops: CDR1 MNHEY, CDR2 SVGEGT.

This clonotype was observed at least ten times. The J gene is TRBJ2-1, the V gene TRBV13; 10 nucleotides align to TRBD2. The V gene's germline CDR1 is PRHDT and CDR2 FYEKMQ (reference sequence). The V segment lost 5 bases and the J segment 3 bases; nucleotides outside the gene matches: 7. The CDR3 loop spans 16 amino acids. The CDR3 DNA reads TGTGCCAGCAGCCATACTAGCGGGACCCTCTACAATGAGCAGTTCTTC. Amino acid sequence: CASSHTSGTLYNEQFF. Full variable domain (rest looked up from reference TRBV13 and TRBJ2-1): AAGVIQSPRHLIKEKRETATLKCYPIPRHDTVYWYQQGPGQDPQFLISFYEKMQSDKGSIPDRFSAQQFSDYHSELNMSSLELGDSALYFCASSHTSGTLYNEQFFGPGTRLTVL.

There are many counts of this clonotype. The V gene is TRBV12-3 or TRBV12-4, the J gene TRBJ2-2, with unresolved D. The CDR3 consists of 13 residues. V dropped 2 bases and J dropped 3 bases, with 4 bases sitting between them. CDR3 coding DNA: TGTGCCAGCAGTTTATCCTACACCGGGGAGCTGTTTTTT. Protein sequence: CASSLSYTGELFF.

This clonotype came up once. The V gene is TRBV11-1, the J gene TRBJ1-4; TRBD1 matches 7 bases. V lost 3 bases to trimming and J lost 0 bases; unmatched junction nucleotides: 10. Germline values: CDR1 SGHAT, CDR2 FQDESV (reference sequence). This CDR3 contains 18 residues. The CDR3 coding sequence is TGTGCCAGCAGCTTCTCGAACAGGGGATCCCCAACTAATGAAAAACTGTTTTTT. Protein product: CASSFSNRGSPTNEKLFF.

This clonotype was recorded at least ten times. The rearrangement uses TRBV6-2 or TRBV6-3 and TRBJ2-3; maybe TRBD2 (6 bases). CDR3 length: 14 amino acids. Between the trimmed V and J ends, which lost 0 bases and 3 bases, there was a span of 7 bases. Germline CDR1 reads MNHEY; CDR2 reads SVGEGT. For the CDR3, the DNA is TGTGCCAGCAGTTACTCGGGGGGTACAGATACGCAGTATTTT. This gives the protein CASSYSGGTDTQYF.

The chain recombines TRBV12-3 or TRBV12-4 with TRBJ1-2, with no clear D. This CDR3 is 13 amino acids long. Trimming cost V 4 bases and J 4 bases, with 10 bases left between them. In DNA, the CDR3 is TGTGCCAGCAGTTATCCTCGGCGCTATGGCTACACCTTC. It is translated as CASSYPRRYGYTF.

Worth noting for this clonotype: A read error may explain this, as a much larger clone is one base away. The CDR3 DNA reads as TGTGCCAGCAGCCCACCCGGAGACACCGGGGAGCTGTTTTTT. Residues: CASSPPGDTGELFF. The chain recombines TRBV13 with TRBJ2-2; D gene uncertain. V was pared by 5 bases and J by 3 bases, with 10 bases between. The CDR3 loop spans 14 amino acids. Germline V gene sequence: CDR1 PRHDT, CDR2 FYEKMQ (reference sequence).

This clonotype was seen at least ten times. Here the CDR3 reads CASSLGDTSYEQYF. For the CDR3, the DNA is TGTGCCAGCAGCTTAGGGGACACCTCCTACGAGCAGTACTTC. The chain joins TRBV7-6 to TRBJ2-7, with D maybe TRBD1 (6 bases). Trimming stripped 1 base from V and 0 bases from J, with 7 bases between. The CDR3 is made up of 14 amino acids. The germline CDR1 and CDR2 sequences are SGHVS and FNYEAQ.

This clonotype was observed at least ten times. The V call is TRBV20-1, the J call TRBJ2-3; D is possibly TRBD1 or TRBD2 (6 bases each). Germline assignment: CDR1 DFQATT and CDR2 SNEGSKA (reference sequence). There are 18 residues in the CDR3. With 3 bases removed from V and 4 bases from J, the gap between germline ends came to 26 bases. The CDR3 loop is CSARDRSMGFSGADTQYF. The DNA for the CDR3 is TGCAGTGCTAGGGACAGATCCATGGGGTTTAGCGGTGCAGATACGCAGTATTTT.

This clonotype was seen at least ten times. The chain employs TRBV29-1 and TRBJ2-7; D is unclear. This CDR3 comprises 12 residues. V lost 2 bases and J lost 0, with 5 bases in between. Germline values: CDR1 SQVTM, CDR2 ANQGSEA. CDR3 sequence (DNA): TGCAGCGTTGAACAGAACTCCTACGAGCAGTACTTC. Protein product: CSVEQNSYEQYF.

This clonotype appeared many times. The chain uses TRBV4-3 and TRBJ2-3; 10 positions agree with TRBD2. Germline V gene lookup returns CDR1 LGHNA and CDR2 YSLEER. With 0 bases clipped from V and 0 bases from J, the junction kept 18 bases outside the gene matches. CDR3 length: 22 amino acids. CDR3 sequence reads: CASSQEPTSGRIPSTSTDTQYF. In DNA, the CDR3 is TGCGCCAGCAGCCAAGAACCGACTAGCGGGCGTATCCCCAGTACAAGCACAGATACGCAGTATTTT.

In its sample, this clonotype was seen many times. V gene TRBV28 combines with J gene TRBJ2-7; D possibly corresponds to TRBD1 (6 bases). This CDR3 spans 14 amino acids. V shed 5 bases and J shed 4 bases, with 15 bases lying between them. CDR1 is MDHEN and CDR2 is SYDVKM in the germline V gene. CDR3 in amino acids: CASSPPRTAYEQYF. CDR3 DNA: TGTGCCAGCAGTCCACCACGGACAGCTTACGAGCAGTACTTC.

V usage is TRBV6-5 and J usage is TRBJ1-5; maybe TRBD1 (6 bases). Trimming left V 0 bases short and J 0 bases short, with 9 bases between. This CDR3 has 16 residues. In germline, CDR1 is MNHEY, CDR2 SVGAGI. The CDR3 DNA reads as TGTGCCAGCAGTTACTCGGGGACACCTAGCAATCAGCCCCAGCATTTT. It encodes CASSYSGTPSNQPQHF.

This clonotype was counted many times. The gene calls are TRBV27 and TRBJ2-2, with 8 bases fitting TRBD1. Trimming took 7 bases from V and 1 from J; bases not matched to a gene: 5. CDR1 MNHEY and CDR2 SMNVEV come from the germline V gene (reference sequence). This CDR3 has 15 amino acids. CDR3 sequence reads: CASKFGTGNTGELFF. CDR3 DNA: TGTGCCAGCAAATTCGGGACAGGGAACACCGGGGAGCTGTTTTTT.